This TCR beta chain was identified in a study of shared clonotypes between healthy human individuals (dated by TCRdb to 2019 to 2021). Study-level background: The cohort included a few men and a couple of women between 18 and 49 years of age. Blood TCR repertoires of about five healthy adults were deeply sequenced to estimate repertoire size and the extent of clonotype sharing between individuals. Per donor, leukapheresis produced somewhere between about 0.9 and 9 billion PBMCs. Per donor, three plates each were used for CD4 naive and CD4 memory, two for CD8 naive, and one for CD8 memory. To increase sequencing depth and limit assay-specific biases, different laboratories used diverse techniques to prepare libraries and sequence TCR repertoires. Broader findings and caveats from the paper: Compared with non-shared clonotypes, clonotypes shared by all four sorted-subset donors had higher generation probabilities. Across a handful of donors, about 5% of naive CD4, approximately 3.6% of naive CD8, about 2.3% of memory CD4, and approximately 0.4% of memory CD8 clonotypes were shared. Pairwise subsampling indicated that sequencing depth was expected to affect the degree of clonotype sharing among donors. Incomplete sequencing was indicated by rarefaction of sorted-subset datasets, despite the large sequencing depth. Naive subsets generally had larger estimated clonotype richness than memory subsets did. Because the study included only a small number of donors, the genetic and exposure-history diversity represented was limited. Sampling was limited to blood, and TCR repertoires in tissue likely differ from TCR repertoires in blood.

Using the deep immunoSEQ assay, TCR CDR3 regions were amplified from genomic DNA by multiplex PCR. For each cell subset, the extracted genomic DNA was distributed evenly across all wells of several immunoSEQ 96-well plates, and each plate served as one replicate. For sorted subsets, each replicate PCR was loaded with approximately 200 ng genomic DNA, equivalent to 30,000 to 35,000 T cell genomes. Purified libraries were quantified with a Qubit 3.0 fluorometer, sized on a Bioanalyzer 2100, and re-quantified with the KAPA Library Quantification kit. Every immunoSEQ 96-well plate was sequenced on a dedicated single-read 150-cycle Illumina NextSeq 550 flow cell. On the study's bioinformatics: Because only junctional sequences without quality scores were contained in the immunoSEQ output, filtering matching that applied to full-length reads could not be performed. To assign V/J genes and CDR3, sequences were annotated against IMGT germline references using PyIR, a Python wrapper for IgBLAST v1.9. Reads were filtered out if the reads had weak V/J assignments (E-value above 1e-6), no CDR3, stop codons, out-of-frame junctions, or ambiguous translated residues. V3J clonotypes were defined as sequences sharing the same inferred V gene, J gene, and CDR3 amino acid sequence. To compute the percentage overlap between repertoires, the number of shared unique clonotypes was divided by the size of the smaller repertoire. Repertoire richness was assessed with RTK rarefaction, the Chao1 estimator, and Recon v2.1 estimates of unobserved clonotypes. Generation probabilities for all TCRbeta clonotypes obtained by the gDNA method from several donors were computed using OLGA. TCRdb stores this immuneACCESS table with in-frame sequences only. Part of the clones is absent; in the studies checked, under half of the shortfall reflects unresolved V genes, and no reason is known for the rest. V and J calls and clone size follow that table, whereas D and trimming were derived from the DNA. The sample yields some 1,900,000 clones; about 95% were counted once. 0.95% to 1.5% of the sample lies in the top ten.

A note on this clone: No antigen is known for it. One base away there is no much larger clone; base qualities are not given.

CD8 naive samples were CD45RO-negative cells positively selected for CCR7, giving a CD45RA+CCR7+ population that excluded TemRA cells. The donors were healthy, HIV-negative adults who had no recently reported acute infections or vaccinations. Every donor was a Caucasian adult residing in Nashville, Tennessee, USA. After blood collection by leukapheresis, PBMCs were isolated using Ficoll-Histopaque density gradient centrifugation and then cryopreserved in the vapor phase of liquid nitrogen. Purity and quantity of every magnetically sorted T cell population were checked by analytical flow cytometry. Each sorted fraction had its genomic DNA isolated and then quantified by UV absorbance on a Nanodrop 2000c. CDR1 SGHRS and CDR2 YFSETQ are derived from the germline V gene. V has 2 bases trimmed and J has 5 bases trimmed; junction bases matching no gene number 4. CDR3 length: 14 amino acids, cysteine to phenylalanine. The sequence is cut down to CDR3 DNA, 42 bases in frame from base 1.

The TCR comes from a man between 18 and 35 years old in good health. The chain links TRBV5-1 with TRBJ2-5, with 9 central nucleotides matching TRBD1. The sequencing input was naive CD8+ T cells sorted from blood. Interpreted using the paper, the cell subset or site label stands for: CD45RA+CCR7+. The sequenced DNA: TGCGCCAGCAGCTTCTGGACAGGGGAGGAGACCCAGTACTTC. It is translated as CASSFWTGEETQYF.